This T cell receptor beta chain was sequenced in a study of blood T cell repertoires in COVID-19. Study as a whole: There were acute and convalescent COVID-19 samples, and they came from the United States, Italy and Spain. In each case, the material was cDNA or gDNA derived from T cells, B-cell-depleted T cells, or PBMCs.

During active infection, Seattle patients enrolled and were then monitored through disease. Per the original data handling: Using reference gene primer amplification, nucleated cell counts were estimated. Sequenced by immunoSEQ multiplex PCR; TCRdb stores in-frame clones only, minus some. V, J and clone size are those of that table, while D and trimming were read from the DNA. The table includes about 100,000 clones, less than 95% detected once. This CDR3 is built from 15 residues. Trimming shortened V by 2 bases and J by 4 bases, and 11 bases separated the two germline ends. CDR1 and CDR2 (germline): LNHDA, SQIVND (reference sequence).

The origin of this receptor is a man between 18 and 29 years old with COVID-19, enrolled during active disease. Sequenced sample: peripheral blood. The chain joins TRBV19 to TRBJ2-2; the D gene is possibly TRBD2 (6 bases). The CDR3 protein is CASSIMGGGTGELFF. CDR3 sequence (DNA): TGTGCCAGTAGTATAATGGGGGGAGGCACCGGGGAGCTGTTTTTT.